The rows below give T cell receptor beta chains drawn from one sample of a study of shared clonotypes between healthy human individuals. Repertoires were generated with immunoSEQ multiplex PCR, while TCRdb's copy carries only in-frame clones and drops some. The data hold approximately 1,000,000 clones, with around 78% observed a single time. Sequences were obtained from memory CD4+ T cells from PBMCs. All receptors derive from a man between 18 and 35 years old in good health. Some clones in this sample may be carry-over from other donors' samples. CDR3s include the opening cysteine and the closing phenylalanine or tryptophan. D genes are given only for firm matches. The size field is filled for only some rows; it gives once, few, many or a size class.

clone_size: .
v_call: TRBV6-1
j_call: TRBJ2-1
d_call: TRBD2
cdr3_aa: CASSEAPPLADLYNEQFF
cdr3_nt: TGTGCCAGCAGTGAAGCGCCCCCACTAGCGGACCTCTACAATGAGCAGTTCTTC

clone_size: .
v_call: TRBV7-9
j_call: TRBJ2-1
d_call: TRBD1
cdr3_aa: CASSLGTGETNEQFF
cdr3_nt: TGTGCCAGCAGCCTCGGGACAGGGGAAACGAATGAGCAGTTCTTC

clone_size: .
v_call: TRBV5-1
j_call: TRBJ2-4
d_call: TRBD2
cdr3_aa: CASSLAGGPTKNIQYF
cdr3_nt: TGCGCCAGCAGCTTGGCGGGAGGGCCCACCAAAAACATTCAGTACTTC

clone_size: .
v_call: TRBV7-2
j_call: TRBJ2-5
d_call: .
cdr3_aa: CASRGGETQYF
cdr3_nt: TGTGCCAGCAGAGGAGGAGAGACCCAGTACTTC

clone_size: .
v_call: TRBV29-1
j_call: TRBJ2-2
d_call: .
cdr3_aa: CSVKSITGELFF
cdr3_nt: TGCAGCGTAAAAAGTATTACCGGGGAGCTGTTTTTT

clone_size: .
v_call: TRBV5-4
j_call: TRBJ2-7
d_call: TRBD2
cdr3_aa: CASSPGLSSSYEQYF
cdr3_nt: TGTGCCAGCAGCCCGGGACTATCAAGCTCCTACGAGCAGTACTTC

clone_size: .
v_call: TRBV10-3
j_call: TRBJ1-5
d_call: .
cdr3_aa: CAISGTNQPQHF
cdr3_nt: TGTGCCATCAGTGGGACCAATCAGCCCCAGCATTTT

clone_size: .
v_call: TRBV5-1
j_call: TRBJ1-3
d_call: TRBD1
cdr3_aa: CASSSGQIDGNTIYF
cdr3_nt: TGCGCCAGCAGCTCGGGACAGATAGATGGAAACACCATATATTTT

clone_size: once
v_call: TRBV7-4
j_call: TRBJ1-2
d_call: .
cdr3_aa: CASSLNSGSGGLGYTF
cdr3_nt: TGTGCCAGCAGTCTAAATAGTGGGTCTGGAGGGCTCGGCTACACCTTC

clone_size: once
v_call: TRBV7-9
j_call: TRBJ1-5
d_call: TRBD1
cdr3_aa: CASSGAGGHQPQHF
cdr3_nt: TGTGCCAGCAGCGGGGCAGGGGGGCATCAGCCCCAGCATTTT

clone_size: .
v_call: TRBV18
j_call: TRBJ2-7
d_call: .
cdr3_aa: CASSPAYEQYF
cdr3_nt: TGTGCCAGCTCACCCGCCTACGAGCAGTACTTC

clone_size: .
v_call: TRBV7-8
j_call: TRBJ2-3
d_call: TRBD2
cdr3_aa: CASSIRNGRATDTQYF
cdr3_nt: TGTGCCAGCAGCATTAGGAACGGGAGGGCGACAGATACGCAGTATTTT

clone_size: .
v_call: TRBV28
j_call: TRBJ2-7
d_call: .
cdr3_aa: CASRTAYEQYF
cdr3_nt: TGTGCCAGCAGAACGGCCTACGAGCAGTACTTC

clone_size: once
v_call: TRBV6-5
j_call: TRBJ1-1
d_call: .
cdr3_aa: CASSYYPEGREAFF
cdr3_nt: TGTGCCAGCAGTTACTACCCTGAAGGTAGGGAAGCTTTCTTT

clone_size: .
v_call: TRBV28
j_call: TRBJ2-2
d_call: .
cdr3_aa: CARWKEQNTGELFF
cdr3_nt: TGTGCCAGATGGAAAGAGCAAAACACCGGGGAGCTGTTTTTT

clone_size: once
v_call: TRBV5-1
j_call: TRBJ1-1
d_call: TRBD1
cdr3_aa: CASSTDREGSKAFF
cdr3_nt: TGCGCCAGCAGCACGGACAGGGAAGGGTCCAAAGCTTTCTTT

clone_size: once
v_call: TRBV11-1
j_call: TRBJ1-1
d_call: .
cdr3_aa: CASSLGGFTEAFF
cdr3_nt: TGTGCCAGCAGCTTAGGGGGGTTCACTGAAGCTTTCTTT

clone_size: .
v_call: TRBV6-5
j_call: TRBJ2-2
d_call: .
cdr3_aa: CASSYSGAVAGELFF
cdr3_nt: TGTGCCAGCAGTTACTCGGGGGCCGTGGCCGGGGAGCTGTTTTTT